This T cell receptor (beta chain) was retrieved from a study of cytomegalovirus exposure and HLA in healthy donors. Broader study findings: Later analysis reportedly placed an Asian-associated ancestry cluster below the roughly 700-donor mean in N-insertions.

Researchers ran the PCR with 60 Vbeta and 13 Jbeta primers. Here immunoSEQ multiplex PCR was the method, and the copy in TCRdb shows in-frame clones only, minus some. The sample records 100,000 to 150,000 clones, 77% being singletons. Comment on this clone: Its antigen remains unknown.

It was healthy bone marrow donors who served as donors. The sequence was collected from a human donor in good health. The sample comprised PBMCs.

The CDR3 is CAISLGTSGGLNEQFF. CDR3 nucleotide sequence: TGTGCCATCAGCCTAGGGACTAGCGGGGGGTTGAATGAGCAGTTCTTC. The chain links TRBV10-3 to TRBJ2-1, with 15 positions matching TRBD2. CDR1 and CDR2 (germline): ENHRY, SYGVKD. V lost 6 bases and J lost 7; bases outside the gene matches: 7. The CDR3 extends over 16 amino acids.